A selection of T cell receptor beta chains follows, all from one sample in a study of T cell changes during pregnancy in multiple sclerosis. Generated by immunoSEQ multiplex PCR, the TCRdb table keeps only in-frame clones and is missing some. The data hold approximately 15,000 clones, with 84% observed a single time. Sequences were derived from CD8+ T cells from peripheral blood mononuclear cells, sampled in the third trimester of pregnancy. The origin of the receptors is a female donor in good health, enrolled as a control in a pregnancy study. Both conserved end residues are part of each CDR3. A D gene is named only where the DNA matches it firmly. Some rows have no size entry. The others give once, few or many, or a class for an expanded clone.

j_gene: TRBJ1-2
d_gene: NA
abundance: NA
v_gene: TRBV5-5
CDR3aa: CASIHPYGYTF
CDR3nt: TGTGCCAGCATCCATCCCTATGGCTACACCTTC

j_gene: TRBJ2-1
d_gene: TRBD2
abundance: NA
v_gene: TRBV7-9
CDR3aa: CASSLIGAGGGEQFF
CDR3nt: TGTGCCAGCAGCTTAATCGGGGCGGGAGGGGGTGAGCAGTTCTTC

j_gene: TRBJ1-2
d_gene: TRBD1
abundance: NA
v_gene: TRBV6-5
CDR3aa: CASSYQGQGAVGYTF
CDR3nt: TGTGCCAGCAGTTACCAGGGACAGGGGGCGGTCGGCTACACCTTC

j_gene: TRBJ2-1
d_gene: TRBD1
abundance: NA
v_gene: TRBV5-6
CDR3aa: CASSPGQISYNEQFF
CDR3nt: TGTGCCAGCAGCCCGGGACAGATCTCCTACAATGAGCAGTTCTTC

j_gene: TRBJ2-2
d_gene: NA
abundance: NA
v_gene: TRBV13
CDR3aa: CASSPTNGANTGELFF
CDR3nt: TGTGCCAGCAGCCCCACTAATGGCGCGAACACCGGGGAGCTGTTTTTT

j_gene: TRBJ2-1
d_gene: NA
abundance: NA
v_gene: TRBV4-3
CDR3aa: CASSQDRLNNEQFF
CDR3nt: TGCGCCAGCAGCCAAGACCGTCTAAACAATGAGCAGTTCTTC

j_gene: TRBJ2-7
d_gene: NA
abundance: NA
v_gene: TRBV6-1
CDR3aa: CASSEIEGRPSYEQYF
CDR3nt: TGTGCCAGCAGTGAAATAGAAGGGAGACCCTCCTACGAGCAGTACTTC

j_gene: TRBJ2-4
d_gene: TRBD2
abundance: NA
v_gene: TRBV7-9
CDR3aa: CASSSGGGRAKNIQYF
CDR3nt: TGTGCCAGCAGCTCTGGGGGGGGAAGGGCCAAAAACATTCAGTACTTC

j_gene: TRBJ1-2
d_gene: TRBD1
abundance: NA
v_gene: TRBV30
CDR3aa: CAWSVRGTGANYGYTF
CDR3nt: TGTGCCTGGAGTGTACGGGGGACAGGGGCTAACTATGGCTACACCTTC

j_gene: TRBJ1-5
d_gene: NA
abundance: once
v_gene: TRBV4-1
CDR3aa: CASSQDEGEGWPQHF
CDR3nt: TGCGCCAGCAGCCAAGATGAGGGCGAAGGTTGGCCCCAGCATTTT

j_gene: TRBJ2-7
d_gene: NA
abundance: NA
v_gene: TRBV13
CDR3aa: CASSWGGSSYEQYF
CDR3nt: TGTGCCAGCAGCTGGGGGGGCAGCTCCTACGAGCAGTACTTC

j_gene: TRBJ2-7
d_gene: NA
abundance: NA
v_gene: TRBV5-1
CDR3aa: CASSLAEADTYEQYF
CDR3nt: TGCGCCAGCAGCTTGGCCGAGGCAGATACCTACGAGCAGTACTTC

j_gene: TRBJ2-1
d_gene: TRBD2
abundance: NA
v_gene: TRBV10-2
CDR3aa: CASSASGGDPWDNEQFF
CDR3nt: TGCGCCAGCTCCGCTAGCGGGGGGGATCCCTGGGACAATGAGCAGTTCTTC

j_gene: TRBJ2-5
d_gene: NA
abundance: NA
v_gene: TRBV19
CDR3aa: CASNQRSEGETQYF
CDR3nt: TGTGCCAGTAACCAGCGAAGTGAAGGAGAGACCCAGTACTTC

j_gene: TRBJ1-2
d_gene: NA
abundance: once
v_gene: TRBV7-9
CDR3aa: CASSLSGTPFYGYTF
CDR3nt: TGTGCCAGCAGCCTCTCCGGGACACCTTTCTATGGCTACACCTTC

j_gene: TRBJ1-3
d_gene: TRBD1
abundance: NA
v_gene: TRBV13
CDR3aa: CASSLGTGVNTIYF
CDR3nt: TGTGCCAGCAGCTTAGGGACAGGGGTGAACACCATATATTTT

j_gene: TRBJ1-2
d_gene: TRBD1
abundance: NA
v_gene: TRBV7-6
CDR3aa: CASSLDPKGTGAHYGYTF
CDR3nt: TGTGCCAGCAGCTTAGACCCCAAGGGGACAGGGGCCCATTATGGCTACACCTTC

j_gene: TRBJ1-1
d_gene: NA
abundance: NA
v_gene: TRBV6-6
CDR3aa: CASSYLQGMNTEAFF
CDR3nt: TGTGCCAGCAGTTACCTGCAGGGTATGAACACTGAAGCTTTCTTT

j_gene: TRBJ2-7
d_gene: TRBD2
abundance: NA
v_gene: TRBV27
CDR3aa: CASSSRGGPDEQYF
CDR3nt: TGTGCCAGCAGTTCCCGGGGGGGGCCGGACGAGCAGTACTTC

j_gene: TRBJ2-5
d_gene: TRBD2
abundance: NA
v_gene: TRBV9
CDR3aa: CASSNAGTRQETQYF
CDR3nt: TGTGCCAGCAGCAATGCCGGGACTAGGCAAGAGACCCAGTACTTC

j_gene: TRBJ2-7
d_gene: TRBD1
abundance: NA
v_gene: TRBV11-2
CDR3aa: CASSTRQGPEQYF
CDR3nt: TGTGCCAGCAGCACGCGACAGGGCCCCGAGCAGTACTTC

j_gene: TRBJ1-1
d_gene: NA
abundance: NA
v_gene: TRBV7-9
CDR3aa: CASSLAGAEAFF
CDR3nt: TGTGCCAGCAGCTTAGCCGGGGCTGAAGCTTTCTTT

j_gene: TRBJ2-7
d_gene: NA
abundance: few
v_gene: TRBV7-2
CDR3aa: CASRTPTFGNEQYF
CDR3nt: TGTGCCAGCAGGACCCCAACCTTCGGGAACGAGCAGTACTTC

j_gene: TRBJ2-7
d_gene: TRBD2
abundance: NA
v_gene: TRBV4-2
CDR3aa: CAGSQEEGGAYEQYF
CDR3nt: TGTGCCGGCAGCCAAGAGGAGGGAGGGGCTTACGAGCAGTACTTC

j_gene: TRBJ2-1
d_gene: TRBD2
abundance: NA
v_gene: TRBV19
CDR3aa: CASSILAGTYNEQFF
CDR3nt: TGTGCCAGTAGTATTCTAGCGGGTACCTACAATGAGCAGTTCTTC

j_gene: TRBJ2-7
d_gene: TRBD2
abundance: few
v_gene: TRBV29-1
CDR3aa: CSVMGLAGLAAYEQYF
CDR3nt: TGCAGCGTGATGGGACTAGCGGGACTGGCAGCCTACGAGCAGTACTTC

j_gene: TRBJ1-2
d_gene: NA
abundance: NA
v_gene: TRBV9
CDR3aa: CASSVGDSQKRGYTF
CDR3nt: TGTGCCAGCAGCGTAGGTGACTCCCAGAAACGTGGCTACACCTTC

j_gene: TRBJ2-1
d_gene: TRBD1
abundance: once
v_gene: TRBV5-6
CDR3aa: CASSGGQIYNEQFF
CDR3nt: TGTGCCAGCAGCGGGGGACAGATCTACAATGAGCAGTTCTTC

j_gene: TRBJ2-3
d_gene: TRBD2
abundance: NA
v_gene: TRBV6-6
CDR3aa: CASTGLAGSYF
CDR3nt: TGTGCCAGCACCGGACTAGCGGGATCTTATTTT

j_gene: TRBJ2-3
d_gene: TRBD1
abundance: NA
v_gene: TRBV4-3
CDR3aa: CASSQEWGQGADTQYF
CDR3nt: TGCGCCAGCAGCCAAGAGTGGGGACAGGGGGCAGATACGCAGTATTTT